These 26 T cell receptor beta chains were all obtained from the same sample, sequenced in a study of cytomegalovirus exposure and HLA in healthy donors. Both 60 Vbeta primers and 13 Jbeta primers went into the PCR. Here immunoSEQ multiplex PCR was the method, and the copy in TCRdb shows in-frame clones only, minus some. The sample consists of about 99,000 clones, around three quarters of them appearing once. The sample was PBMCs. The source of these receptors is a male donor in good health and CMV-seropositive.

The CDR3 nucleotides are TGTGCCAGCAGCTTAGGGGTCAAGGGGAAGGCCCTCCAAGAGACCCAGTACTTC. Its protein product is CASSLGVKGKALQETQYF. The gene calls are TRBV11-2 and TRBJ2-5; TRBD1 might be the D (5 bases). This CDR3 has 18 residues. The V gene lost 1 base and the J gene lost 1 base, with 19 bases spanning the gap. Germline V gene lookup returns CDR1 SGHAT and CDR2 FQNNGV.

The genes are TRBV7-3 and TRBJ1-2; TRBD1 aligns across 10 bases. The ends lost 5 bases at V and 7 bases at J; junction bases unmatched: 10. The CDR3 extends over 15 amino acids. Germline V gives CDR1 SGHTA, CDR2 FQGTGA. In nucleotides, the CDR3 is TGTGCCAGCAGCAAAGGGACAGGGGAAGGCGGTGGCTACACCTTC. Translation gives CASSKGTGEGGGYTF.

The chain couples TRBV5-4 to TRBJ2-3; the match to TRBD2 covers 9 bases. V gave up 6 bases and J gave up 1 base; unmatched junction bases: 3. Germline V CDR1 and CDR2: SGHNT, YYREEE (reference sequence). CDR3 length equals 14 residues. The CDR3: CASNAGGGTDTQYF. CDR3 coding DNA: TGTGCCAGCAACGCGGGAGGGGGCACAGATACGCAGTATTTT.

This CDR3 is CASRIGTFTDTQYF. The DNA for the CDR3 is TGTGCCAGCAGGATCGGGACATTCACAGATACGCAGTATTTT. The chain carries TRBV28 and TRBJ2-3, with D possibly matching TRBD1 (6 bases). V lost 6 bases, J lost 2 bases, and 12 bases lay in between. Germline CDR1 reads MDHEN; CDR2 reads SYDVKM. The CDR3 length is 14 residues.

V gene TRBV5-6 combines with J gene TRBJ2-3; D perhaps matches TRBD1 (5 bases). The CDR3 runs 13 residues. Trimming took 1 base from V and 4 from J, leaving 7 bases between them. CDR1 is SGHDT and CDR2 is YYEEEE in the germline V gene. The DNA of the CDR3 is TGTGCCAGCAGCTTGTCCAGGGCAGATACGCAGTATTTT. It is translated as CASSLSRADTQYF.

This clone was counted between two and nine times. The rearrangement links TRBV29-1 to TRBJ1-1, with a possible D match to TRBD1 (5 bases). Germline CDR1 and CDR2: SQVTM and ANQGSEA. The CDR3 consists of 13 residues. Trimming took off 7 bases at V and 5 bases at J, with 17 bases between the two ends. CDR3 bases: TGCAGCGCAACGAGAGAAAAGGGGACTGAAGCTTTCTTT. Amino acids: CSATREKGTEAFF.

The chain combines TRBV6-5 with TRBJ1-5; D remains ambiguous. This CDR3 contains 13 residues. V was cut by 2 bases and J by 7 bases, with 9 bases left in between. CDR1 MNHEY and CDR2 SVGAGI come from the germline V gene. The chain's CDR3 is CASSYTPGQPQHF. CDR3 sequence (DNA): TGTGCCAGCAGTTACACCCCGGGGCAGCCCCAGCATTTT.

V gene TRBV5-4 combines with J gene TRBJ2-5; D might be TRBD2 (6 bases). Germline values: CDR1 SGHNT, CDR2 YYREEE (reference sequence). Trimming stripped 0 bases from V and 11 bases from J, with 14 bases between. This CDR3 region has 13 residues. The CDR3 DNA follows: TGTGCCAGCAGCTTGGTCTCAGCCCGGGAGCAGTACTTC. It yields the protein CASSLVSAREQYF.

The rearrangement joins TRBV25-1 to TRBJ2-1, with 8 bases lining up with TRBD1. CDR1 is MGHDK and CDR2 is SYGVNS in the germline V gene. The CDR3 consists of 18 residues. V gave up 4 bases and J gave up 4 bases; unmatched junction bases: 15. CDR3 protein: CASSGGLTRTGIYNEQFF. The CDR3 coding sequence is TGTGCCAGCAGTGGGGGCTTGACCAGGACAGGGATATACAATGAGCAGTTCTTC.

The chain has TRBV29-1 and TRBJ1-4, with D possibly matching TRBD1 (6 bases). This CDR3 has 13 residues. Trimming stripped 5 bases from V and 4 bases from J, with 11 bases between. Germline assignment: CDR1 SQVTM and CDR2 ANQGSEA. CDR3 residues: CSVSTGFNEKLFF. In DNA form, the CDR3 reads TGCAGCGTTTCAACAGGGTTTAATGAAAAACTGTTTTTT.

J is TRBJ1-2 and V is TRBV6-6; 11 positions match TRBD1. J gave up 0 bases and V 6 bases, and 3 bases lay outside the gene matches. Germline CDR1 reads MNHNY; CDR2 reads SVGAGI (reference sequence). The CDR3 runs to 15 residues. The DNA for the CDR3 is TGTGCCAGCAGCTGGGACAGGGGGACTAACTATGGCTACACCTTC. It translates to CASSWDRGTNYGYTF.

V is TRBV10-3 and J is TRBJ1-2, with TRBD1 matching over 7 bases. V gave up 4 bases and J gave up 3 bases; unmatched junction bases: 2. The CDR3 consists of 13 residues. Germline values: CDR1 ENHRY, CDR2 SYGVKD. In DNA, the CDR3 is TGTGCCATCAGTGGAACAGGGGACTATGGCTACACCTTC. This codes for CAISGTGDYGYTF.

The chain carries TRBV6-5 and TRBJ1-2; no clear D. CDR3 length: 14 residues. Trimming pared 2 bases from V and 8 bases from J, leaving 15 bases between. Germline CDR1 and CDR2: MNHEY and SVGAGI. The CDR3 DNA sequence: TGTGCCAGCAGTTACAGTCATCGCTTCGAGGGCTACACCTTC. It translates to CASSYSHRFEGYTF.

This clone was detected once. The chain employs TRBV6-1 and TRBJ1-6; no clear D gene. Per the germline V gene, CDR1 is MNHNS and CDR2 is SASEGT. V lost 2 bases, J lost 8 bases, and 7 bases lay in between. The CDR3 sequence is 13 residues long. The CDR3 region is CASSELYHSPLHF. In DNA form, the CDR3 reads TGTGCCAGCAGTGAATTGTATCATTCACCCCTCCACTTT.

V gene TRBV11-2 combines with J gene TRBJ1-1, with TRBD1 matching 10 bases. Germline-derived CDR1 and CDR2 are SGHAT and FQNNGV. The CDR3 covers 15 residues. J lost 0 bases, V lost 5 bases, and 3 bases had no gene match. Here the CDR3 DNA reads TGTGCCAGCAGCGTGACAGGGGGCCTGAACACTGAAGCTTTCTTT. The encoded protein is CASSVTGGLNTEAFF.

The chain recombines TRBV6-1 with TRBJ2-3; tentative D call: TRBD1 (8 bases). The V end was cut by 3 bases, the J end by 6 bases, with 22 bases between. In germline, CDR1 is MNHNS, CDR2 SASEGT. The CDR3 covers 17 residues. The CDR3: CASSEAVVQGGADTQYF. The DNA for the CDR3 is TGTGCCAGCAGTGAGGCGGTAGTACAGGGGGGGGCTGATACGCAGTATTTT.

The chain uses TRBV5-1 and TRBJ2-7, with TRBD1 identical over 7 bases. Looked up from germline, CDR1 is SGHRS and CDR2 is YFSETQ. V trimming: 0 bases; J trimming: 2 bases; junction bases outside the gene matches: 8. The CDR3 extends over 16 amino acids. This chain's CDR3 is CASSLALRDSAYEQYF. CDR3 bases: TGCGCCAGCAGCTTGGCTCTCCGGGACAGTGCCTACGAGCAGTACTTC. The complete variable domain, with remaining parts taken from reference TRBV5-1 and TRBJ2-7, reads KAGVTQTPRYLIKTRGQQVTLSCSPISGHRSVSWYQQTPGQGLQFLFEYFSETQRNKGNFPGRFSGRQFSNSRSEMNVSTLELGDSALYLCASSLALRDSAYEQYFGPGTRLTVT.

CDR3 sequence (DNA): TGTGCCAGCAGCACCGGGACAGGGGACACCGGGGAGCTGTTTTTT. Residues: CASSTGTGDTGELFF. The chain couples TRBV9 to TRBJ2-2; 10 nucleotides align to TRBD1. This CDR3 contains 15 residues. The junction had 3 bases not matched to a gene; V was cut back by 4 bases and J by 3 bases. Germline CDR1 and CDR2: SGDLS and YYNGEE.

This sequence joins TRBV30 and TRBJ2-5; TRBD1 matches 8 bases. The closer fit of TRBJ2-7 to the DNA end suggests the J call may be wrong. CDR3 length: 13 amino acids. Germline V gene sequence: CDR1 GTSNPN, CDR2 SVGIG (reference sequence). The CDR3 region has the DNA TGTGCCTGGACAGGGGGCAGCGCCTACGAGCAGTACTTC. Translated: CAWTGGSAYEQYF.

This clone turned up a few times. The rearrangement links TRBV7-2 to TRBJ2-7; TRBD2 is a possible D gene (5 bases). The germline V gene encodes CDR1 SGHTA and CDR2 FQGNSA. Trimming left V 5 bases short and J 5 bases short, with 10 bases between. The CDR3 sequence is 12 residues long. CDR3 DNA sequence: TGTGCCAGCAGCCTCAGACTACACGAGCAGTACTTC. This codes for CASSLRLHEQYF. Full variable domain (remainder filled in from reference TRBV7-2 and TRBJ2-7): GAGVSQSPSNKVTEKGKDVELRCDPISGHTALYWYRQSLGQGLEFLIYFQGNSAPDKSGLPSDRFSAERTGGSVSTLTIQRTQQEDSAVYLCASSLRLHEQYFGPGTRLTVT.

This chain links TRBV2 with TRBJ1-4; 8 nucleotides line up with TRBD1. CDR3 length: 15 residues. V trimming: 8 bases; J trimming: 3 bases; junction bases outside the gene matches: 8. The germline V gene encodes CDR1 SNHLY and CDR2 FYNNEI. The CDR3 DNA is TGTGCCAGCGGAAGACAGACAGGGGCTAATGAAAAACTGTTTTTT. This translates into CASGRQTGANEKLFF.

This clone appeared a single time. The chain links TRBV7-9 to TRBJ1-2; D is undetermined. The CDR3 loop spans 13 amino acids. V was trimmed by 5 bases and J by 4 bases, leaving 11 bases between them. The germline gives CDR1 SEHNR, CDR2 FQNEAQ (reference sequence). The CDR3 sequence is CASSQQNSYGYTF. In DNA, the CDR3 is TGTGCCAGCAGCCAACAGAACTCCTATGGCTACACCTTC.

V is TRBV30 and J is TRBJ2-7; TRBD2 agrees at 9 bases. V gave up 1 base and J gave up 7 bases; unmatched junction bases: 14. The V gene's germline CDR1 is GTSNPN and CDR2 SVGIG (reference sequence). The CDR3 covers 16 residues. The CDR3 here is CAWSGFPGGGAAEQYF. CDR3 DNA sequence: TGTGCCTGGAGTGGCTTCCCCGGCGGGGGGGCTGCAGAGCAGTACTTC.

The genes are TRBV4-1 and TRBJ1-1; possibly TRBD1 for D (5 bases). Germline V gene lookup returns CDR1 MGHRA and CDR2 YSYEKL. With 4 bases removed from V and 0 bases from J, the gap between germline ends came to 12 bases. This CDR3 is built from 15 residues. CDR3 bases: TGCGCCAGCAGCCGAGCGACAGTTATGAACACTGAAGCTTTCTTT. Translation: CASSRATVMNTEAFF.

This clone appeared once. This chain joins TRBV11-3 and TRBJ2-2, with D maybe TRBD2 (6 bases). Germline V CDR1 and CDR2: SGHNT, YENEEA. Trimming removed 4 bases at V and 6 bases at J, with 15 bases between. The CDR3 is 15 amino acids. The CDR3, as DNA: TGTGCCAGCAGCTCTAGCGATGGCATCTCCGGGGAGCTGTTTTTT. This translates into CASSSSDGISGELFF.

The V gene is TRBV5-1, the J gene TRBJ2-3; tentative D call: TRBD2 (6 bases). The CDR3 has 14 residues. Trimming stripped 4 bases from V and 3 bases from J, with 12 bases between. Germline lookup yields CDR1 SGHRS and CDR2 YFSETQ. The CDR3 sequence is CASSPGTPTDTQYF. The CDR3 coding sequence is TGCGCCAGCAGCCCAGGGACTCCAACAGATACGCAGTATTTT.